This TCR beta chain was retrieved from a study of blood T cell repertoires in COVID-19. Study information: Acute-phase and convalescent COVID-19 samples originated in the United States, Italy and Spain.

Per the authors' pipeline: Researchers report that nucleated cell counts were estimated from reference gene primer amplification. Assay: immunoSEQ multiplex PCR; the TCRdb copy retains only in-frame clones and omits some. V, J and clone size are taken as reported in that table, and D and trimming were inferred from the DNA itself. Among 250,000 or so clones listed, 86% were seen once. The CDR3 is made up of 15 amino acids. Trimming cost V 4 bases and J 5 bases, with 16 bases left between them. Germline V gene sequence: CDR1 MDHEN, CDR2 SYDVKM. The V call is TRBV28, the J call TRBJ2-3; a weak D match, TRBD2 (5 bases). Sequencing was performed on peripheral blood. The clonotype comes from a man aged 35-49 years with active or convalescent COVID-19. CDR3 in amino acids: CASSSTDSIKDTQYF. CDR3 sequence (DNA): TGTGCCAGCAGTTCAACGGACTCTATCAAAGATACGCAGTATTTT. The variable domain in full, completed from reference TRBV28 and TRBJ2-3, reads DVKVTQSSRYLVKRTGEKVFLECVQDMDHENMFWYRQDPGLGLRLIYFSYDVKMKEKGDIPEGYSVSREKKERFSLILESASTNQTSMYLCASSSTDSIKDTQYFGPGTRLTVL.